Below, 2 T cell receptor beta chains from the same sample are listed, as sequenced in a study of cytomegalovirus exposure and HLA in healthy donors. It was with 60 Vbeta and 13 Jbeta primers that the PCR ran. This table comes from immunoSEQ multiplex PCR, and its TCRdb copy is limited to in-frame clones, with some not included. The repertoire holds 100,000 to 150,000 clones, under 85% seen once, with almost 6% in the top ten. Sequencing input: PBMCs. These receptors all come from a woman in her 50s in good health and CMV-seropositive.

The table lists this clone with a few counts. The CDR3, as DNA: TGTGCTAGTGGTTTTGCGGGGAATGTGGGTGCGAAGGACACTGAAGCTTTCTTT. Amino acids: CASGFAGNVGAKDTEAFF. The chain has TRBV12-5 and TRBJ1-1; D not resolved. V was shortened by 3 bases and J by 3 bases, with 23 bases between the two germline ends. CDR1 is LGHNT, CDR2 FRNRAP, per germline. This CDR3 has 18 amino acids.

This clone was found once. The V gene is TRBV5-4, the J gene TRBJ1-1; 8 bases align to TRBD1. In germline, CDR1 is SGHNT, CDR2 YYREEE (reference sequence). Trimming at V came to 4 bases and at J to 0 bases, leaving 5 bases not matched to a gene. The CDR3 totals 15 residues. The DNA of the CDR3 is TGTGCCAGCAGCCCAGGGGGCTCCTTGAACACTGAAGCTTTCTTT. It encodes CASSPGGSLNTEAFF. The whole variable domain, filled in from reference TRBV5-4 and TRBJ1-1, reads ETGVTQSPTHLIKTRGQQVTLRCSSQSGHNTVSWYQQALGQGPQFIFQYYREEENGRGNFPPRFSGLQFPNYSSELNVNALELDDSALYLCASSPGGSLNTEAFFGQGTRLTVV.